This T cell receptor (beta chain) was retrieved from a study of blood T cell repertoires in COVID-19. About the study: Acute and convalescent COVID-19 specimens originated in the United States, Italy and Spain.

After removal of 2 bases from V and 10 bases from J, the junction contained 11 bases not matched to a gene. The CDR3 is made up of 16 amino acids. Germline CDR1 and CDR2: SGHNT and YYREEE (reference sequence). This clone was counted a single time. Sequencing used immunoSEQ multiplex PCR; TCRdb keeps in-frame clones, though not all of them. The sample gives 250,000 or so clones, about 83% of which show up once; 3.6% is in the top ten. Participants reported their clinical history, and cohort assignment relied on those reports. Source material: PBMCs or T cells enriched from blood (not recorded which). The TCR was taken from a middle-aged woman who had been exposed to COVID-19. The gene calls are TRBV5-4 and TRBJ1-6, with TRBD1 identical over 8 bases. CDR3 region: CASSFDRGIGGSPLHF. In nucleotides, the CDR3 is TGTGCCAGCAGCTTTGACAGGGGAATTGGGGGATCACCCCTCCACTTT.